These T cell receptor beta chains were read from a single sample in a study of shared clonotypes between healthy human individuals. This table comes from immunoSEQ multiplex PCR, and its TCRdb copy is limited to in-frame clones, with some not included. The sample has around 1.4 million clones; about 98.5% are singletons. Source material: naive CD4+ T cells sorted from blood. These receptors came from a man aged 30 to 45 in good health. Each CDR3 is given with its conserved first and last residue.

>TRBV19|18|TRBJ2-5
CASTPRGGSGGPQETQYF
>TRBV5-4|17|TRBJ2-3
CASSLPVGAGATDTQYF
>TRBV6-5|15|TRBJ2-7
CASSYSRLVSYEQYF
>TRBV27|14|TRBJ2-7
CASRSLPGRDEQYF
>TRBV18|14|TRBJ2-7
CASSPWARGHEQYF
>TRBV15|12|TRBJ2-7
CATSAGAYEQYF
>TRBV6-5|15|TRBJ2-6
CASSYGGSGANVLTF
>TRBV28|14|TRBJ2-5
CASDGGGVGETQYF
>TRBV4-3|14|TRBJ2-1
CASSQAGRGGEQFF
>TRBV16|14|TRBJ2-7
CASSPRDSPYEQYF
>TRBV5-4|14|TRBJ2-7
CASSSGQGPYEQYF
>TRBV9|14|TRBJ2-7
CASSVAGIGYEQYF
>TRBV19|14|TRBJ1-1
CASSTGTGRTEAFF
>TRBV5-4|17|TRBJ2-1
CASSSRLTGGSYNEQFF
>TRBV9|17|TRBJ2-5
CASSVDPGGGLRETQYF
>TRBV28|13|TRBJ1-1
CASQTGRGDEAFF